Each of the 14 T cell receptor beta chains below was sequenced from the same sample in a study of cytomegalovirus exposure and HLA in healthy donors. The PCR had 60 Vbeta and 13 Jbeta primers. Generated by immunoSEQ multiplex PCR, the TCRdb table keeps only in-frame clones and is missing some. Of under 150,000 clones in the sample, over 75% were seen once. The sample comprised PBMCs. These TCRs come from a male donor in good health and CMV-seronegative.

This clone was detected only a few times. V usage is TRBV4-1 and J usage is TRBJ2-2; D gene unclear. Germline-derived CDR1 and CDR2 are MGHRA and YSYEKL. The CDR3 is 15 residues long. V was shortened by 4 bases and J by 3 bases, with 12 bases between the two germline ends. This chain's CDR3 is CASSPRQAHTGELFF. As DNA, the CDR3 is TGCGCCAGCAGCCCTCGACAAGCCCACACCGGGGAGCTGTTTTTT.

This chain links TRBV7-9 with TRBJ2-5; 7 bases agree with TRBD1. The end of the DNA aligns better with TRBJ2-7, so the J call may be wrong. CDR1 and CDR2 (germline): SEHNR, FQNEAQ (reference sequence). The CDR3 runs to 14 residues. As DNA, the CDR3 is TGTGCCAGCAGCTTAGGGGACAGCGACTACGAGCAGTACTTC. Its translation: CASSLGDSDYEQYF.

V and J are TRBV6-6 and TRBJ2-4; TRBD1 agrees at 11 bases. Per the germline V gene, CDR1 is MNHNY and CDR2 is SVGAGI (reference sequence). J lost 1 base, V lost 7 bases, and 3 bases had no gene match. The CDR3 has 15 amino acids. The CDR3 reads CASIRTGGAKNIQYF. DNA for the CDR3: TGTGCCAGCATCCGGACAGGGGGCGCCAAAAACATTCAGTACTTC.

Comment on this clone: A read error may account for a junction end that differs from germline. The chain employs TRBV5-4 and TRBJ1-2; the match to TRBD1 covers 9 bases. The length of the CDR3 is 12 residues. Germline CDR1 is SGHNT and CDR2 is YYREEE (reference sequence). DNA of the CDR3: TGTGCCAGCAGCACCTTTACTGGGACAGGGTCCTTC. Its protein product is CASSTFTGTGSF.

The V gene is TRBV5-1, the J gene TRBJ1-1; 8 bases agree with TRBD1. The CDR3 is made up of 14 amino acids. Trimming took 4 bases from V and 6 from J; bases not matched to a gene: 8. Per the germline V gene, CDR1 is SGHRS and CDR2 is YFSETQ. CDR3 sequence (DNA): TGCGCCAGCAGCGACCAGGGGGCTGGACCTGAAGCTTTCTTT. It codes for CASSDQGAGPEAFF.

This clone was seen a few times. The gene calls are TRBV13 and TRBJ2-7; a possible D gene is TRBD1 (6 bases). Germline values: CDR1 PRHDT, CDR2 FYEKMQ (reference sequence). CDR3 length equals 15 residues. Trimming removed 4 bases at V and 4 bases at J, with 17 bases between. CDR3 in DNA: TGTGCCAGCAGCTCGACGGACAGCCCTGGATACGAGCAGTACTTC. Translating it yields CASSSTDSPGYEQYF.

The genes are TRBV30 and TRBJ2-7; TRBD1 aligns across 7 bases. Germline V gene lookup returns CDR1 GTSNPN and CDR2 SVGIG (reference sequence). The CDR3 runs to 15 residues. Trimming cost V 1 base and J 6 bases; bases outside gene matches: 12. This chain's CDR3 is CAWSEAGTVPLEQYF. CDR3 DNA sequence: TGTGCCTGGAGTGAGGCCGGGACAGTTCCTCTCGAGCAGTACTTC.

This clone is a singleton in its sample. The chain is built from TRBV7-9 and TRBJ2-5, with no clear D. CDR3 length equals 11 residues. V lost 5 bases, J lost 5 bases, and 6 bases lay in between. CDR1 is SEHNR and CDR2 is FQNEAQ in the germline V gene (reference sequence). The CDR3 DNA is TGTGCCAGCAGCCCGTCGGAGACCCAGTACTTC. It codes for CASSPSETQYF.

This clone was seen once. The chain joins TRBV6-1 to TRBJ2-7; TRBD1 matches at 10 bases. V lost 1 base to trimming and J lost 5 bases; unmatched junction nucleotides: 5. The CDR3 runs to 15 residues. Germline assignment: CDR1 MNHNS and CDR2 SASEGT. This CDR3 reads CASSEGDRGYHEQYF. CDR3 nucleotides: TGTGCCAGCAGTGAAGGGGACAGGGGTTACCACGAGCAGTACTTC.

J is TRBJ1-6 and V is TRBV30; 7 nucleotides match TRBD1. J was trimmed by 3 bases and V by 7 bases; bases with no gene match: 6. The CDR3 is made up of 14 amino acids. Germline CDR1 reads GTSNPN; CDR2 reads SVGIG (reference sequence). CDR3 protein: CASSRQGYNSPLHF. The CDR3 DNA follows: TGTGCCTCCTCCAGACAGGGCTATAATTCACCCCTCCACTTT.

This chain links TRBV6-5 with TRBJ2-2; maybe TRBD2 (5 bases). The CDR3 loop spans 15 amino acids. V lost 7 bases and J 6 bases, leaving 18 bases between the germline ends. Germline V gene sequence: CDR1 MNHEY, CDR2 SVGAGI. The CDR3: CASTAAESPAGELFF. Written as DNA, the CDR3 is TGTGCCAGCACCGCAGCGGAATCCCCCGCCGGGGAGCTGTTTTTT.

This CDR3 reads CASSQDWDRGFHEQFF. The CDR3 region has the DNA TGCGCCAGCAGCCAAGATTGGGACAGGGGATTCCATGAGCAGTTCTTC. The V and J genes are TRBV4-3 and TRBJ2-1; TRBD1 matches 10 bases. The junction had 7 bases not matched to a gene; V was cut back by 0 bases and J by 8 bases. Per germline, CDR1 LGHNA and CDR2 YSLEER. This CDR3 contains 16 residues.

The J gene is TRBJ1-5, the V gene TRBV27, with a weak D call TRBD1 (5 bases). The CDR3 loop spans 13 amino acids. Germline values: CDR1 MNHEY, CDR2 SMNVEV (reference sequence). This chain's CDR3 is CVTGVHSNQPQHF. The CDR3 DNA reads TGTGTTACAGGAGTACATAGCAATCAGCCCCAGCATTTT.

The genes are TRBV5-6 and TRBJ2-1; the match to TRBD2 covers 11 bases. The CDR3 contains 16 residues. Losses at the gene ends were 4 bases for V and 12 bases for J; bases not matched to a gene: 15. Germline loops: CDR1 SGHDT, CDR2 YYEEEE. DNA of the CDR3: TGTGCCAGCAGCCTACAATCCGGGACTAGCGGTCTGGGGCAGTTCTTC. Encoded protein: CASSLQSGTSGLGQFF.